Presented here are 10 T cell receptor beta chains from one specimen sequenced in a study of blood T cell repertoires in COVID-19. Repertoires were generated with immunoSEQ multiplex PCR, while TCRdb's copy carries only in-frame clones and drops some. The sample shows over 150,000 clones, 85% of them seen only once. Sequenced sample: PBMCs or T cells enriched from blood (not recorded which). Receptor source: a man aged 40-49 years who had recovered from COVID-19.

This clone was seen a few times. The germline gene is not matched at one end of the junction; a read error may be the cause. The chain is built from TRBV7-7 and TRBJ2-1; 9 bases fit TRBD1. This CDR3 has 15 amino acids. CDR1 and CDR2 (germline): SSHAT, FNYEAQ (reference sequence). The CDR3 here is CASSLGTGIYNEQFF. CDR3 nucleotide sequence: TGTGCTAGCAGCCTCGGGACAGGGATTTACAATGAGCAGTTCTTC.

This chain links TRBV6-5 with TRBJ1-1; D not resolved. CDR3 length equals 13 residues. CDR1 and CDR2 (germline): MNHEY, SVGAGI. Trimming removed 6 bases from V and 5 bases from J, with 13 bases in between. The CDR3 nucleotides read TGTGCCAGCAGAGTTGAGGGCGGAACTGAAGCTTTCTTT. Encoded protein: CASRVEGGTEAFF.

The chain joins TRBV2 to TRBJ1-1, with TRBD1 as a possible D gene (5 bases). Germline V gene sequence: CDR1 SNHLY, CDR2 FYNNEI. The CDR3 loop spans 13 amino acids. V lost 7 bases and J 0 bases, leaving 9 bases between the germline ends. CDR3 protein: CASNGGVNTEAFF. CDR3 coding DNA: TGTGCCAGCAACGGGGGAGTGAACACTGAAGCTTTCTTT.

This clone was counted once. The genes are TRBV19 and TRBJ1-4, with no clear D. The CDR3 totals 15 residues. The germline CDR1 and CDR2 sequences are LNHDA and SQIVND (reference sequence). The V end lost 3 bases, the J end lost 0 bases, and 8 bases lay between the germline ends. The CDR3 is CASSIRLSTNEKLFF. Here the CDR3 DNA reads TGTGCCAGTAGTATCCGACTCTCAACTAATGAAAAACTGTTTTTT.

The chain links TRBV13 to TRBJ1-3; D may be TRBD1 (5 bases). Trimming removed 0 bases at V and 2 bases at J, with 11 bases between. This CDR3 is 16 amino acids long. The germline CDR1 and CDR2 sequences are PRHDT and FYEKMQ (reference sequence). The chain's CDR3 is CASSLGFAGAGNTIYF. CDR3 nucleotide sequence: TGTGCCAGCAGCTTAGGATTCGCGGGGGCTGGAAACACCATATATTTT.

V is TRBV15 and J is TRBJ2-7, with 10 bases that match TRBD1. The CDR3 sequence is 15 residues long. Germline V gene data show CDR1 as LNHNV and CDR2 as YYDKDF (reference sequence). With V trimmed by 3 bases and J by 6 bases, 8 bases remained unmatched. CDR3 in DNA: TGTGCCACCAGCAGCGACAGGGGGCTTTCCCTCGAGCAGTACTTC. Its protein product is CATSSDRGLSLEQYF.

The CDR3 DNA reads TGTGCCAGCAGTGAAGCAGGGGCGTACTACACCTTC. Its protein product is CASSEAGAYYTF. The chain joins TRBV6-1 to TRBJ1-2; D is possibly TRBD1 (5 bases). V gave up 0 bases and J gave up 10 bases, with 9 bases separating them. Germline CDR1 reads MNHNS; CDR2 reads SASEGT. The length of the CDR3 is 12 residues.

The gene calls are TRBV10-3 and TRBJ2-3; 11 bases fit TRBD2. CDR3 length equals 15 residues. Germline lookup yields CDR1 ENHRY and CDR2 SYGVKD. V dropped 3 bases and J dropped 5; count of bases not matched to a gene: 4. CDR3 sequence (DNA): TGTGCCATCAGTGAAGGGCTAGCGGGGGGAGATACGCAGTATTTT. Protein: CAISEGLAGGDTQYF.

Only a few counts were recorded for this clone. This rearrangement joins TRBV27 to TRBJ1-4; 7 bases align to TRBD1. The germline V gene encodes CDR1 MNHEY and CDR2 SMNVEV (reference sequence). The V segment lost 6 bases and the J segment 5 bases; nucleotides outside the gene matches: 9. The CDR3 is 15 amino acids. Here the CDR3 reads CASSLRTGYNEKLFF. The DNA of the CDR3 is TGTGCCAGCAGCCTGAGGACAGGTTACAATGAAAAACTGTTTTTT.

This clone was recorded only once. The chain joins TRBV19 to TRBJ1-2; 8 bases align to TRBD1. The J segment lost 8 bases and the V segment lost 5 bases, leaving 13 bases of the junction unmatched. Germline V gene sequence: CDR1 LNHDA, CDR2 SQIVND (reference sequence). This CDR3 is 15 amino acids long. CDR3 sequence: CASSPSGTGVLGYTF. The CDR3 bases are TGTGCCAGTAGTCCCAGTGGGACAGGCGTTTTAGGCTACACCTTC.